This TCR beta chain was identified in a study of blood T cell repertoires in COVID-19. In the original workflow: Cell counts per sample came from amplifying reference gene primers. Method: immunoSEQ multiplex PCR; TCRdb's copy keeps in-frame clones and lacks some. The V and J calls and the clone size are those of that table, but D and trimming were determined from the DNA. The table has about 260,000 clones, around 78% seen once; the top ten hold roughly 4.6%. About this clone: At the DNA level, this CDR3 is encoded by other sequences in the same sample as well.

The trim removed 5 bases at V and 2 bases at J, leaving 3 bases unmatched. Per germline, CDR1 MNHEY and CDR2 SMNVEV (reference sequence). The CDR3 extends over 15 amino acids. The TCR comes from a man between 60 and 75 years old who had recovered from COVID-19. The rearrangement links TRBV27 to TRBJ2-1; TRBD1 matches 10 bases. Sequencing input: peripheral blood. CDR3 in amino acids: CASSPDRGPYNEQFF. In DNA, the CDR3 is TGTGCCAGCAGTCCCGACAGGGGGCCCTACAATGAGCAGTTCTTC.